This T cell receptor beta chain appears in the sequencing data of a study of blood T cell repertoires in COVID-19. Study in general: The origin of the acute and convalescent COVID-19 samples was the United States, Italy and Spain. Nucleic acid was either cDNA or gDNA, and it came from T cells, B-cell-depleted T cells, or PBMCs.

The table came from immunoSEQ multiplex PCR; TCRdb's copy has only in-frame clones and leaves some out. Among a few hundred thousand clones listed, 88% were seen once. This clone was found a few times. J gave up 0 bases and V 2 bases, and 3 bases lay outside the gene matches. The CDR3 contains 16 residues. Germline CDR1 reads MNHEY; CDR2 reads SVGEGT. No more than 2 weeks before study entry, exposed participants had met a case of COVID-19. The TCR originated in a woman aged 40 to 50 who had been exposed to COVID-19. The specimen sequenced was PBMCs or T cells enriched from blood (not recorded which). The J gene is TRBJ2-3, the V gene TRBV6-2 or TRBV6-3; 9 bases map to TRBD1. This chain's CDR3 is CASSYGQGWSTDTQYF. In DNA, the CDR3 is TGTGCCAGCAGTTACGGACAGGGGTGGAGCACAGATACGCAGTATTTT.